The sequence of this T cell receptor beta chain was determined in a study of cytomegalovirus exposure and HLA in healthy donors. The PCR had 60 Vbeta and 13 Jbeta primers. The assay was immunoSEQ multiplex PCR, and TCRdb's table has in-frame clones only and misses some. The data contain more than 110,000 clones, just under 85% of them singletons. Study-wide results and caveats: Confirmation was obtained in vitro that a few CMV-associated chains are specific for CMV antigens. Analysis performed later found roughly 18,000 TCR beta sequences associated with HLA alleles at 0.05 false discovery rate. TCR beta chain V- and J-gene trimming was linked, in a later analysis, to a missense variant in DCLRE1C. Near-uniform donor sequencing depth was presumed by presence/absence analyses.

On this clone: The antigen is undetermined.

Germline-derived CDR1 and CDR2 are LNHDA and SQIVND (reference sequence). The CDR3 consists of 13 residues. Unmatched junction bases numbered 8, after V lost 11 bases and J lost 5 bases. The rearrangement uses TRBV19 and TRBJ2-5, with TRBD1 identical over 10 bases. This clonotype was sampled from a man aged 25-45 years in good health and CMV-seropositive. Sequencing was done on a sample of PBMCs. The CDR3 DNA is TGTGCCGCTTCGGGACAGGGGAGGGAGACCCAGTACTTC. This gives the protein CAASGQGRETQYF.